A single sample gave rise to the 17 T cell receptor beta chains below, sequenced in a study of identical twins. TCRdb ran MiXCR on the 5' RACE reads and lists one entry per CDR3 protein. The data contain 690,000 or so distinct CDR3 sequences, 8.6% of them singletons. The same data also contributed to another study, on yellow fever vaccine responses in identical twins.

Sequencing used PBMCs. These receptors were taken from a woman between 18 and 29 years old in good health.

This clonotype showed up just a few times. The chain links TRBV5-1 to TRBJ2-1; D is unclear. Trimming cost V 0 bases and J 6 bases, with 10 bases left between them. This CDR3 comprises 14 residues. Germline V gene lookup returns CDR1 SGHRS and CDR2 YFSETQ. The CDR3 DNA reads as TGCGCCAGCAGCTTGGAGGGAATCGGCAATGAGCAGTTCTTC. It encodes CASSLEGIGNEQFF.

The J gene is TRBJ1-5, the V gene TRBV20-1; D uncertain. This CDR3 spans 14 amino acids. Trimming stripped 0 bases from V and 6 bases from J, with 12 bases between. The germline V gene has CDR1 DFQATT and CDR2 SNEGSKA (reference sequence). CDR3 in DNA: TGCAGTGCTAGAGACTCCCAACGGATTCAGCCCCAGCATTTT. This encodes CSARDSQRIQPQHF.

The chain joins TRBV4-2 to TRBJ2-3, with 9 positions matching TRBD2. J lost 0 bases, V lost 0 bases, and 10 bases had no gene match. The germline V gene encodes CDR1 LGHNA and CDR2 YNFKEQ. The CDR3 covers 19 residues. The CDR3 region has the DNA TGTGCCAGCAGCCAAGAGGTTAGCGGGGGACCATCTAGCACAGATACGCAGTATTTT. It is translated as CASSQEVSGGPSSTDTQYF.

V is TRBV6-4 and J is TRBJ2-3; the D gene is possibly TRBD2 (5 bases). Germline assignment: CDR1 MRHNA and CDR2 SNTAGT. V lost 7 bases to trimming and J lost 8 bases, with 19 bases between them. This CDR3 spans 14 amino acids. Written as DNA, the CDR3 is TGTGCCAGCAATCCGGACCGGGGTGCGGGTACGCAGTATTTT. This sequence encodes CASNPDRGAGTQYF.

This clonotype was recorded a few times. The rearrangement links TRBV12-5 to TRBJ2-1; TRBD1 aligns across 9 bases. J lost 5 bases, V lost 5 bases, and 4 bases had no gene match. The CDR3 totals 14 residues. Germline lookup yields CDR1 LGHNT and CDR2 FRNRAP. The CDR3 here is CASGGQGLNNEQFF. In DNA, the CDR3 is TGTGCTAGTGGTGGACAGGGGTTGAACAATGAGCAGTTCTTC. The full variable domain, rest sourced from reference TRBV12-5 and TRBJ2-1, is DARVTQTPRHKVTEMGQEVTMRCQPILGHNTVFWYRQTMMQGLELLAYFRNRAPLDDSGMPKDRFSAEMPDATLATLKIQPSEPRDSAVYFCASGGQGLNNEQFFGPGTRLTVL.

The V and J genes are TRBV10-3 and TRBJ2-2; D ambiguous. This CDR3 contains 17 residues. The germline V gene encodes CDR1 ENHRY and CDR2 SYGVKD. Trimming took off 4 bases at V and 4 bases at J, with 19 bases between the two ends. The CDR3 region is CAISGLTKTLATGELFF. The CDR3 DNA reads as TGTGCCATCAGTGGGCTCACAAAGACCCTGGCCACCGGGGAGCTGTTTTTT.

This clonotype was found many times. This chain links TRBV10-3 with TRBJ1-1, with D uncertain. With 6 bases removed from V and 4 bases from J, the gap between germline ends came to 9 bases. Germline lookup yields CDR1 ENHRY and CDR2 SYGVKD. The CDR3 contains 12 residues. This chain's CDR3 is CAIRDDSTEAFF. The CDR3 DNA follows: TGTGCCATCAGGGACGATTCCACTGAAGCTTTCTTT.

This clonotype was picked up many times. V and J are TRBV7-8 and TRBJ2-4; D is perhaps TRBD2 (6 bases). The CDR3 runs to 14 residues. Trimming removed 5 bases from V and 8 bases from J, with 16 bases in between. Germline V gene data show CDR1 as SGHVS and CDR2 as FQNEAQ. The CDR3 spells CASSASTAGHIQYF. The DNA for the CDR3 is TGTGCCAGCAGCGCCTCTACCGCGGGGCACATTCAGTACTTC.

Ten or more counts support this clonotype. The V gene is TRBV5-1, the J gene TRBJ2-3, with 12 bases matching TRBD2. The CDR3 length is 18 residues. The germline CDR1 and CDR2 sequences are SGHRS and YFSETQ. V was pared by 4 bases and J by 0 bases, with 9 bases of the junction left unmatched. The CDR3 spells CASSRRTSGTTSTDTQYF. The CDR3 DNA reads as TGCGCCAGCAGCCGCCGGACTAGCGGGACCACTAGCACAGATACGCAGTATTTT.

This chain uses TRBV20-1 with TRBJ2-7; weak D call: TRBD1 (6 bases). The V end was cut by 2 bases, the J end by 1 base, with 21 bases between. The V gene's germline CDR1 is DFQATT and CDR2 SNEGSKA (reference sequence). The CDR3 extends over 17 amino acids. The DNA of the CDR3 is TGCAGTGCTAGATTAGGCTTAGTGGGGGCACGATCCTACGAGCAGTACTTC. It is translated as CSARLGLVGARSYEQYF.

This clonotype was picked up a small number of times. CDR3 nucleotides: TGCGCCAGCAGCCAAGGACTGCGCAATCAGCCCCAGCATTTT. As protein: CASSQGLRNQPQHF. The chain joins TRBV4-1 to TRBJ1-5; no clear D. Looked up from germline, CDR1 is MGHRA and CDR2 is YSYEKL. The CDR3 runs 14 residues. The V end lost 1 base, the J end lost 2 bases, and 6 bases lay between the germline ends.

This clonotype was detected only a few times. The rearrangement links TRBV25-1 to TRBJ2-7; 7 bases map to TRBD2. With 4 bases clipped from V and 0 bases from J, the junction kept 6 bases outside the gene matches. The germline V gene encodes CDR1 MGHDK and CDR2 SYGVNS. This CDR3 is built from 15 residues. The CDR3 here is CASSAAGATSYEQYF. In DNA, the CDR3 is TGTGCCAGCAGTGCGGCGGGAGCTACCTCCTACGAGCAGTACTTC.

A few counts support this clonotype. V usage is TRBV27 and J usage is TRBJ1-2; unclear D gene. There are 14 residues in the CDR3. Trimming removed 0 bases from V and 6 bases from J, with 11 bases in between. Germline-derived CDR1 and CDR2 are MNHEY and SMNVEV (reference sequence). CDR3 residues: CASSLSGGFHGYTF. DNA for the CDR3: TGTGCCAGCAGTTTATCGGGCGGGTTCCATGGCTACACCTTC.

This chain uses TRBV29-1 with TRBJ2-3, with no clear D. Trimming pared 4 bases from V and 4 bases from J, leaving 9 bases between. The CDR3 totals 12 residues. Germline-derived CDR1 and CDR2 are SQVTM and ANQGSEA. In nucleotides, the CDR3 is TGCAGCGTTGTAGGTAGGGCAGATACGCAGTATTTT. Its translation: CSVVGRADTQYF.

This clonotype was seen only a few times. The genes are TRBV20-1 and TRBJ2-3; D uncertain. In germline, CDR1 is DFQATT, CDR2 SNEGSKA (reference sequence). Trimming took off 0 bases at V and 8 bases at J, with 9 bases between the two ends. This CDR3 has 12 amino acids. CDR3 coding DNA: TGCAGTGCTAGAGATTCCACCGCTACGCAGTATTTT. Protein: CSARDSTATQYF.

The J gene is TRBJ2-4, the V gene TRBV11-1; 13 bases map to TRBD2. Germline CDR1 reads SGHAT; CDR2 reads FQDESV (reference sequence). The CDR3 has 20 residues. V was clipped by 3 bases and J by 3 bases; unmatched bases: 14. CDR3 region: CASSFTRLAGGRGSKNIQYF. The DNA of the CDR3 is TGTGCCAGCAGCTTCACGAGACTAGCGGGAGGCCGTGGTAGCAAAAACATTCAGTACTTC.

This chain links TRBV20-1 with TRBJ2-7, with 10 positions matching TRBD2. Germline V gives CDR1 DFQATT, CDR2 SNEGSKA (reference sequence). The trim removed 3 bases at V and 2 bases at J, leaving 7 bases unmatched. The CDR3 contains 15 residues. CDR3 protein: CSARSIAGGTYEQYF. CDR3 sequence (DNA): TGCAGTGCTAGGAGTATAGCGGGGGGCACCTACGAGCAGTACTTC.